The 20 T cell receptor beta chains below were found in one sample sequenced in a study of CXCR3-negative and CXCR3-positive naive CD8 T cells. In preparing the TRB cDNA libraries, 5' RACE with UMI labels was used. TCRdb re-called the 5' RACE reads; every CDR3 protein appears as one record, without DNA. The sample data list more than 80,000 distinct CDR3 sequences. No antigens are known for them. Whole-study results and caveats: TRB CDR3s were more hydrophobic in CXCR3-positive than in CXCR3-negative naive cells.

Material for sequencing was naive CXCR3+ CD8+ T cells from blood. Sample subset: CD45RO-CCR7+CD27+CD95- naive CD8+ T cells expressing CXCR3 (TNR3+). Source of these receptors: a human donor in good health. Some clones in this sample may be carry-over from other donors' samples.

The chain links TRBV7-9 to TRBJ2-5. Germline V gene lookup returns CDR1 SEHNR and CDR2 FQNEAQ (reference sequence). The CDR3 has 11 residues. CDR3 sequence reads: CASSYVEAQYF.

CDR3 sequence reads: CATTVSGNEQYF. This chain links TRBV10-3 with TRBJ2-7; TCRdb designates TRBD2, a call that cannot be tested without DNA. This CDR3 has 12 amino acids. CDR1 and CDR2 from the germline V gene are ENHRY and SYGVKD.

V and J are TRBV6-5 and TRBJ2-1; TCRdb names TRBD1, which stays unverified in the absence of DNA. CDR1 and CDR2 from the germline V gene are MNHEY and SVGAGI. The CDR3 runs to 14 residues. The CDR3 sequence is CASSRQAPYNEQFF.

V usage is TRBV7-6 and J usage is TRBJ2-7; TCRdb outputs TRBD1, but without DNA this stays unchecked. Germline-derived CDR1 and CDR2 are SGHVS and FNYEAQ. The CDR3 length is 13 residues. CDR3 residues: CASSGDSSYGQYF.

The chain is built from TRBV29-1 and TRBJ2-7; checking the TCRdb D call of TRBD2 is not possible without DNA. The CDR3 runs 16 residues. Germline V gene data show CDR1 as SQVTM and CDR2 as ANQGSEA. This CDR3 reads CSVVPTQGTIPYEQYF.

V is TRBV7-2 and J is TRBJ2-2. This CDR3 is 13 amino acids long. CDR1 is SGHTA and CDR2 is FQGNSA in the germline V gene. CDR3 loop: CASSFGSPGELFF.

The J gene is TRBJ1-6, the V gene TRBV5-1; TCRdb reports TRBD1, a call that lacks DNA to check it against. The CDR3 has 17 amino acids. Germline lookup yields CDR1 SGHRS and CDR2 YFSETQ. The chain's CDR3 is CASSPERTPTNNSPLHF. The complete variable domain, with remaining parts taken from reference TRBV5-1 and TRBJ1-6, reads KAGVTQTPRYLIKTRGQQVTLSCSPISGHRSVSWYQQTPGQGLQFLFEYFSETQRNKGNFPGRFSGRQFSNSRSEMNVSTLELGDSALYLCASSPERTPTNNSPLHFGNGTRLTVT.

This rearrangement joins TRBV9 to TRBJ1-2; the TCRdb D gene call, TRBD1, has no DNA to confirm it. Looked up from germline, CDR1 is SGDLS and CDR2 is YYNGEE. This CDR3 has 18 residues. The CDR3 loop is CASSGLFPGQGDIYGYTF.

V usage is TRBV7-9 and J usage is TRBJ2-5; the TCRdb D gene call, TRBD2, has no DNA to confirm it. The germline V gene has CDR1 SEHNR and CDR2 FQNEAQ (reference sequence). The CDR3 is 16 residues long. The CDR3 reads CASSPRTSGPRETQYF.

This CDR3 is CASSAGTGGGDTQYF. The rearrangement joins TRBV6-5 to TRBJ2-3; there is no DNA to check the TCRdb D call of TRBD1. Germline V lookup: CDR1 MNHEY, CDR2 SVGAGI. The CDR3 extends over 15 amino acids.

This rearrangement joins TRBV27 to TRBJ2-2. The CDR3 contains 13 residues. Per the germline V gene, CDR1 is MNHEY and CDR2 is SMNVEV (reference sequence). CDR3 region: CASGSAAPGELFF.

The rearrangement uses TRBV9 and TRBJ2-1; TCRdb calls TRBD1, which cannot be checked without DNA. The germline CDR1 and CDR2 sequences are SGDLS and YYNGEE. CDR3 size: 14 residues. The CDR3: CASSGDRENNEQFF.

This sequence joins TRBV15 and TRBJ2-7; checking the TCRdb D call of TRBD2 is not possible without DNA. Germline values: CDR1 LNHNV, CDR2 YYDKDF (reference sequence). The CDR3 runs 14 residues. CDR3 residues: CATSTWDSNYEQYF.

J is TRBJ2-1 and V is TRBV2; TCRdb's D gene call, TRBD2, goes unchecked for lack of DNA. This CDR3 comprises 13 residues. Germline assignment: CDR1 SNHLY and CDR2 FYNNEI. This CDR3 is CASRETSGIEQFF.

This chain uses TRBV29-1 with TRBJ2-7. The CDR3 length is 11 residues. Germline V gene lookup returns CDR1 SQVTM and CDR2 ANQGSEA. CDR3 amino acids: CSVEARNEQYF.

The V and J genes are TRBV7-6 and TRBJ2-1; the TCRdb call, TRBD1, lacks DNA for checking. Germline V gene sequence: CDR1 SGHVS, CDR2 FNYEAQ. The CDR3 spans 15 residues. The CDR3 loop is CASSPGGSSYNEQFF.

The chain recombines TRBV19 with TRBJ2-7. The CDR3 covers 14 residues. Germline V gene lookup returns CDR1 LNHDA and CDR2 SQIVND (reference sequence). CDR3 sequence reads: CASSMTSADYEQYF. Full variable domain (outside the CDR3, taken from reference TRBV19 and TRBJ2-7): DGGITQSPKYLFRKEGQNVTLSCEQNLNHDAMYWYRQDPGQGLRLIYYSQIVNDFQKGDIAEGYSVSREKKESFPLTVTSAQKNPTAFYLCASSMTSADYEQYFGPGTRLTVT.

This sequence joins TRBV30 and TRBJ1-2. CDR3 size: 15 residues. Germline V gene lookup returns CDR1 GTSNPN and CDR2 SVGIG (reference sequence). The CDR3 loop reads CAWSTLLRQRYGYTF.

The gene calls are TRBV7-9 and TRBJ2-1; lacking DNA, the TRBD1 call made by TCRdb goes unchecked. CDR3 length: 15 amino acids. Looked up from germline, CDR1 is SEHNR and CDR2 is FQNEAQ (reference sequence). The CDR3 region is CASSLAEDSLNEQFF. The whole variable domain, filled in from reference TRBV7-9 and TRBJ2-1, reads DTGVSQNPRHKITKRGQNVTFRCDPISEHNRLYWYRQTLGQGPEFLTYFQNEAQLEKSRLLSDRFSAERPKGSFSTLEIQRTEQGDSAMYLCASSLAEDSLNEQFFGPGTRLTVL.

The chain couples TRBV12-5 to TRBJ2-1; the TCRdb D gene call, TRBD2, has no DNA to confirm it. This CDR3 region has 16 residues. From germline, CDR1 is LGHNT and CDR2 FRNRAP. The CDR3 here is CASQFSGGISYNEQFF.